Included here is one TCR beta chain sequence, with context. The antigen remains unidentified. A read error may account for a junction end that differs from germline. This sample's RNA came from whole unsorted tissue. This sample is part of a study of tumor and adjacent non-tumor tissue in lung cancer. Across the study: Samples averaged about 3.8 million productive TCRbeta reads each.

Study-wide points: Tumor tissue had significantly higher TCR diversity than normal lung.

The library came from three nested PCR rounds adapted from ARM-PCR protocols. TCRdb fed the multiplex PCR reads into MiXCR, producing one record per CDR3 protein. The sample has some 200,000 distinct CDR3 sequences; 70% to 75% are singletons. CDR3 length: 17 residues. Germline V gene data show CDR1 as SGHAT and CDR2 as FQNNGV. Sequencing was performed on lung tumor tissue. The rearrangement uses TRBV11-2 and TRBJ1-3; D might be TRBD1 (5 bases). This clonotype was obtained from a man aged 55 to 69 with non-small cell lung cancer. CDR3 region: CASSFAPTGLSGNTIYF. In DNA form, the CDR3 reads TGTGCCAGCAGCTTTGCTCCGACGGGGCTCTCTGGAAACACCATATATTTC.